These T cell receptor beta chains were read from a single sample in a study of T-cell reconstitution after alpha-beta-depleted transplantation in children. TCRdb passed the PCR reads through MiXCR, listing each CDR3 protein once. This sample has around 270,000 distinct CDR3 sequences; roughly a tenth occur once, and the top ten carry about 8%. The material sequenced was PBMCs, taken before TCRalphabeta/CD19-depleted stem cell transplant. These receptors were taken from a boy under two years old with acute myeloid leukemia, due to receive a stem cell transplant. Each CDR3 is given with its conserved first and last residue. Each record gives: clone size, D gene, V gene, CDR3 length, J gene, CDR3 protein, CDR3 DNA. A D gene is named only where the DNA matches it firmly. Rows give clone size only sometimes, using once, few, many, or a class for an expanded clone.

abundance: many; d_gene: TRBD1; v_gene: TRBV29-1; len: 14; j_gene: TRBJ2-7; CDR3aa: CSVEVTGEMAEQYF; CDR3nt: TGCAGCGTTGAAGTAACAGGGGAGATGGCCGAGCAGTACTTC
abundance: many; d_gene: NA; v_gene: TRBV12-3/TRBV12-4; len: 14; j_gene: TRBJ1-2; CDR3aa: CASSRTGRNYGYTF; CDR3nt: TGTGCCAGCAGCCGTACAGGGAGGAACTATGGCTACACCTTC
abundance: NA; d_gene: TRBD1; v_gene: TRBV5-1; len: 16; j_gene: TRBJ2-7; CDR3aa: CASSEPGQGFSYEQYF; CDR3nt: TGCGCCAGCAGCGAGCCGGGACAGGGGTTTTCCTACGAGCAGTACTTC
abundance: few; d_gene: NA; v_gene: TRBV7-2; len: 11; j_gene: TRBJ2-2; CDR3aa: CASWSTGELFF; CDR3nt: TGTGCCAGCTGGAGCACCGGGGAGCTGTTTTTT
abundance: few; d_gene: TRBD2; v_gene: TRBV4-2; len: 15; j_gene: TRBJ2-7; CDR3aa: CASSQDLAGEAEQYF; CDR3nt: TGTGCCAGCAGCCAAGACTTAGCGGGAGAGGCCGAGCAGTACTTC
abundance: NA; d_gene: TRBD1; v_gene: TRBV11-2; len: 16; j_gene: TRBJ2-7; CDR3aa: CASRALTGTGTYEQYF; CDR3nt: TGTGCCAGCAGGGCCTTAACCGGGACAGGCACCTACGAGCAGTACTTC
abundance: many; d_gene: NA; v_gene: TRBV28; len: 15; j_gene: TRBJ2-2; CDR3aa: CASSLWGQNTGELFF; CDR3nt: TGTGCCAGCAGTTTATGGGGACAGAACACCGGGGAGCTGTTTTTT
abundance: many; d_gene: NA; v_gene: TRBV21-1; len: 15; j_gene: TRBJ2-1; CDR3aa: CASRRKWERYNEQFF; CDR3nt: TGTGCCAGCCGCAGAAAGTGGGAAAGATACAATGAGCAGTTCTTC
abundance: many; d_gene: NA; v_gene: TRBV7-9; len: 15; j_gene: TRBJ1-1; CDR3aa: CASSSIGTANTEAFF; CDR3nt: TGTGCCAGCAGCTCCATCGGGACGGCGAACACTGAAGCTTTCTTT
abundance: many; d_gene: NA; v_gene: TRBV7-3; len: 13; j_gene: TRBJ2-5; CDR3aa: CASSLIRGQTQYF; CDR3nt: TGTGCCAGCAGCTTAATCAGGGGACAGACCCAGTACTTC
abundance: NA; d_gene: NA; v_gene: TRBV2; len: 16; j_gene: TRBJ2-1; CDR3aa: CASSNPTASSYNEQFF; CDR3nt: TGTGCCAGCAGTAACCCGACAGCGAGCTCCTACAATGAGCAGTTCTTC
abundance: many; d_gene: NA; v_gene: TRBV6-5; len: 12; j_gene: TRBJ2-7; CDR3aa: CATSGVFYEQYF; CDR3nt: TGTGCCACATCGGGGGTATTTTACGAGCAGTACTTC
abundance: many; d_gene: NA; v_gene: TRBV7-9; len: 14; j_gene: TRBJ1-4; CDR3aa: CASSPTGEKEKLFF; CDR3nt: TGTGCCAGCAGCCCGACAGGAGAGAAGGAAAAACTGTTTTTT
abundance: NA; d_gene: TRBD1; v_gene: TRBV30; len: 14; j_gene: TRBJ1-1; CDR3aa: CAWSPGGMNTEAFF; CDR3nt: TGTGCCTGGAGTCCAGGGGGCATGAACACTGAAGCTTTCTTT
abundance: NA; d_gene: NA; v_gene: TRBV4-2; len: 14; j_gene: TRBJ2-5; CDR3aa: CAISAGLLQETQYF; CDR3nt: TGTGCCATCAGCGCGGGGCTCCTCCAAGAGACCCAGTACTTC
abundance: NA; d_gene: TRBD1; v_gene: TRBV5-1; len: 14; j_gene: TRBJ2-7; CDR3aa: CASSFQGAGYEQYF; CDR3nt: TGCGCCAGCAGCTTCCAGGGGGCAGGCTACGAGCAGTACTTC
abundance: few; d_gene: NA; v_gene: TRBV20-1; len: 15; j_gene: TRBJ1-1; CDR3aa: CSVNRRQRANTEAFF; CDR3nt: TGCAGTGTAAACAGGAGGCAACGGGCGAACACTGAAGCTTTCTTT
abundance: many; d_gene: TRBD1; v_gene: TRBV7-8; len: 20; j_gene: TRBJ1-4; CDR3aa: CASSLYHYRGPHPSNEKLFF; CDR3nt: TGTGCCAGCAGCTTATATCATTACAGGGGCCCTCACCCCTCTAATGAAAAACTGTTTTTT
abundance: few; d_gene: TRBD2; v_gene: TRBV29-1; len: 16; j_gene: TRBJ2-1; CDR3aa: CSVEDRGLTSYNEQFF; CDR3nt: TGCAGCGTTGAAGATCGGGGACTAACGTCCTACAATGAGCAGTTCTTC
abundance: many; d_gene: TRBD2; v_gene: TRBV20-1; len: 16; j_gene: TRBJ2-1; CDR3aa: CSASPILGGRVNEQFF; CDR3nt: TGCAGTGCTAGCCCGATCCTCGGCGGGAGGGTTAATGAGCAGTTCTTC
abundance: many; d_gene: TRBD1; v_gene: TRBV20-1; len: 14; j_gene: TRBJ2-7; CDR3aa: CSASRDSSFYEQYF; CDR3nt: TGCAGTGCTTCCCGGGACAGTAGCTTCTACGAGCAGTACTTC
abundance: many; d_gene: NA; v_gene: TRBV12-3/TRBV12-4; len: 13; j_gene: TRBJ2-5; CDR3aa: CASSFIGVETQYF; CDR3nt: TGTGCCAGCAGTTTCATCGGCGTAGAGACCCAGTACTTC
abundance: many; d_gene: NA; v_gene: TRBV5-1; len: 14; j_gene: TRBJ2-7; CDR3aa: CASSLEGYSYEQYF; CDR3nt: TGCGCCAGCAGCTTGGAGGGCTACAGCTACGAGCAGTACTTC
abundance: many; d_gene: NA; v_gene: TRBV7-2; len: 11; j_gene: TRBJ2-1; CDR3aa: CASSLAGEEFF; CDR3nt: TGTGCCAGCAGCTTAGCGGGAGAGGAGTTCTTC
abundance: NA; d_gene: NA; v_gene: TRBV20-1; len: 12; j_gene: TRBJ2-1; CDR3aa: CSARGQYNEQFF; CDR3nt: TGCAGTGCTAGAGGGCAGTACAATGAGCAGTTCTTC
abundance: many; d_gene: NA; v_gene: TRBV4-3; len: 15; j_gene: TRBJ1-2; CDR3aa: CASSQELALYYGYTF; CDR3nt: TGCGCCAGCAGCCAAGAATTGGCACTCTACTATGGCTACACCTTC
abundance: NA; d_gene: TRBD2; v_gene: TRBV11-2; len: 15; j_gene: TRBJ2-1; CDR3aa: CASSVPGLEDHEQFF; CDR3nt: TGTGCCAGCAGTGTACCGGGACTAGAAGACCATGAGCAGTTCTTC
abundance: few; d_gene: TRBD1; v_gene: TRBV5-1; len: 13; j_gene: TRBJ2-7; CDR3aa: CASRITGGYEQYF; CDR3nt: TGCGCCAGCAGGATCACAGGGGGCTACGAGCAGTACTTC
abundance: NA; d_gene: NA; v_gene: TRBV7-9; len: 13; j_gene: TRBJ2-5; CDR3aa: CASCRPGRETQYF; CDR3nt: TGTGCCAGCTGCCGGCCAGGGCGCGAGACCCAGTACTTC
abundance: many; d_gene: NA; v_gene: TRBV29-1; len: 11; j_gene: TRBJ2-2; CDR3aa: CSAPDTGELFF; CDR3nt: TGCAGCGCTCCCGACACCGGGGAGCTGTTTTTT
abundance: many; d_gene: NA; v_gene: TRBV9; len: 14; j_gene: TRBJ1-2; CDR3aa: CASSEGLAGGSYTF; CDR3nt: TGTGCCAGCAGCGAGGGACTCGCCGGGGGGAGCTACACCTTC
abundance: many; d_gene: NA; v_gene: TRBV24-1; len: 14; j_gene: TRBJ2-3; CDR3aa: CATSGYREADTQYF; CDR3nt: TGTGCCACCAGTGGGTACAGGGAGGCAGATACGCAGTATTTT
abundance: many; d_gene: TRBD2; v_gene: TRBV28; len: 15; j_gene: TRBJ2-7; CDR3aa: CASSFMAGVSYEQYF; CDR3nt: TGTGCCAGCAGTTTCATGGCGGGAGTGTCCTACGAGCAGTACTTC
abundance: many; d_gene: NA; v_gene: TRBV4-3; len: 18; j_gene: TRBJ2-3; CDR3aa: CASSQVYLTRGFTDTQYF; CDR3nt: TGCGCCAGCAGCCAAGTTTACCTGACCAGGGGATTCACAGATACGCAGTATTTT
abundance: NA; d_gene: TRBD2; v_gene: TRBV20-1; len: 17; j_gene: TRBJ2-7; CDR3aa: CSVRPGLAGGRLDEQYF; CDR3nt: TGCAGTGTTCGCCCGGGACTAGCGGGAGGGCGTTTGGACGAGCAGTACTTC
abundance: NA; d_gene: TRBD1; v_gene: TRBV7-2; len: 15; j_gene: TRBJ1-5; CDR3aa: CASSRRGQLNQPQHF; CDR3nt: TGTGCCAGCAGCCGTAGGGGGCAGTTAAATCAGCCCCAGCATTTT
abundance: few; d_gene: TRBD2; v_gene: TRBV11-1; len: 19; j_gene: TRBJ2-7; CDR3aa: CASSSSPTTGTSGNYEQYF; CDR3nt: TGTGCCAGCAGCTCTAGCCCAACTACCGGGACTAGCGGAAACTACGAGCAGTACTTC
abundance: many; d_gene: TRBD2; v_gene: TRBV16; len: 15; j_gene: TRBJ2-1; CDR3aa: CASTQWGTRDNEQFF; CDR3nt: TGTGCCAGCACCCAATGGGGGACTAGGGACAATGAGCAGTTCTTC
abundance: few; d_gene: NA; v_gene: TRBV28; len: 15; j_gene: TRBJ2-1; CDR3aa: CASSLGRVTYNEQFF; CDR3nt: TGTGCCAGCAGTTTAGGCAGGGTTACCTACAATGAGCAGTTCTTC
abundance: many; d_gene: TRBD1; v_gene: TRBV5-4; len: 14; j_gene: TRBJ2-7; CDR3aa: CASSLAGGMHEQYF; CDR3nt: TGTGCCAGCAGCTTGGCAGGGGGAATGCACGAGCAGTACTTC
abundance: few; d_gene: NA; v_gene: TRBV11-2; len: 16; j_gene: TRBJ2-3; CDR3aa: CASSLDRVPVGDTQYF; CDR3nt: TGTGCCAGCAGCTTAGATAGAGTCCCCGTTGGAGATACGCAGTATTTT
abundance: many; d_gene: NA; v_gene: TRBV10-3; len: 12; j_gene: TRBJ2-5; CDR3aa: CAIRKDRETQYF; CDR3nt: TGTGCCATCAGGAAGGATAGGGAGACCCAGTACTTC
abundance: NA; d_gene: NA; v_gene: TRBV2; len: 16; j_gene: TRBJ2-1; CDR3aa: CASSTPEGGIYNEQFF; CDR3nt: TGTGCCAGCTCAACCCCGGAGGGGGGTATTTACAATGAGCAGTTCTTC
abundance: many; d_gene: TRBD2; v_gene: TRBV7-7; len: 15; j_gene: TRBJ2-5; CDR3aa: CASSLVLGRGETQYF; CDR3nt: TGTGCTAGCAGCTTAGTGCTTGGGAGGGGAGAGACCCAGTACTTC
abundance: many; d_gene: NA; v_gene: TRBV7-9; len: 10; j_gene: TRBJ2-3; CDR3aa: CASSSHTQYF; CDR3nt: TGTGCCAGCAGCTCACATACGCAGTATTTT
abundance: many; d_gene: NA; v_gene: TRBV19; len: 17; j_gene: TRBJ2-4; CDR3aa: CASSIPLGGAEKNIQYF; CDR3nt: TGTGCCAGTAGTATACCTCTCGGAGGGGCCGAAAAAAACATTCAGTACTTC
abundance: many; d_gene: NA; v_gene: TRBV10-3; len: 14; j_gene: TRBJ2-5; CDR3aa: CAISESRGWETQYF; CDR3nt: TGTGCCATCAGTGAGTCAAGGGGCTGGGAGACCCAGTACTTC
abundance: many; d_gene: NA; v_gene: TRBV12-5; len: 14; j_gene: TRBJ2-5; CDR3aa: CASGLVNRQETQYF; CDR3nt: TGTGCTAGTGGTTTGGTAAACCGCCAAGAGACCCAGTACTTC
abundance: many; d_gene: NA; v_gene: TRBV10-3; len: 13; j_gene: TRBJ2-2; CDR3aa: CAIRAGVTGELFF; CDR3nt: TGTGCCATCAGGGCAGGGGTCACCGGGGAGCTGTTTTTT
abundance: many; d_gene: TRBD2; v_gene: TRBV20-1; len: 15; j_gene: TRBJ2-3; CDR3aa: CSATRGGARTDTQYF; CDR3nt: TGCAGTGCTACCCGCGGGGGGGCCCGCACAGATACGCAGTATTTT
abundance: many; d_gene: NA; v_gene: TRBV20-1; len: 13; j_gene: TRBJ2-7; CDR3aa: CSSLTGSPYEQYF; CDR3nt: TGCAGTTCCCTGACAGGTAGTCCCTACGAGCAGTACTTC
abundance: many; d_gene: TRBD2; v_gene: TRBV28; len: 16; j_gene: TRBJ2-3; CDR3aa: CSSSLRSRGGTDTQYF; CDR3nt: TGTTCCAGCAGTTTAAGGTCTCGCGGGGGGACAGATACGCAGTATTTT
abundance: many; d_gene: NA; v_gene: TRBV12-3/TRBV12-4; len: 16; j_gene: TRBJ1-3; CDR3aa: CASSLASRTRGNTIYF; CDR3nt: TGTGCCAGCAGTTTAGCGAGTCGGACGAGGGGAAACACCATATATTTT